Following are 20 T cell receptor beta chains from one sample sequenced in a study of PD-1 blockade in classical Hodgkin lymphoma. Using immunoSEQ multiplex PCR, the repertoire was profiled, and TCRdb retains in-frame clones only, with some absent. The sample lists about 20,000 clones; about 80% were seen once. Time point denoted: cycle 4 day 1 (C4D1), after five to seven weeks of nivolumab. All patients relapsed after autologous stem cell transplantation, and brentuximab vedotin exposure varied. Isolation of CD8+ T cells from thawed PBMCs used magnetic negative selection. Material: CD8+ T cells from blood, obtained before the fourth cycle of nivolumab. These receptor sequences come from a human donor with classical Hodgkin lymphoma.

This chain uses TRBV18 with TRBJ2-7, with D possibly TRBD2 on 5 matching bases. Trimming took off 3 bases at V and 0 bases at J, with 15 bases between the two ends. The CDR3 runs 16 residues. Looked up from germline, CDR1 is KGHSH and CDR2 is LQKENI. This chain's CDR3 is CASSPPSGLSSYEQYF. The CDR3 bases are TGTGCCAGCTCACCCCCCTCGGGGTTAAGCTCCTACGAGCAGTACTTC.

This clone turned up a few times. This CDR3 reads CASSQESGKSEDSNQPQHF. CDR3 nucleotide sequence: TGCGCCAGCAGCCAAGAGTCCGGGAAGAGCGAAGATAGCAATCAGCCCCAGCATTTT. This rearrangement joins TRBV4-1 to TRBJ1-5; no clear D gene. The germline V gene has CDR1 MGHRA and CDR2 YSYEKL. The CDR3 length is 19 residues. Trimming shortened V by 0 bases and J by 0 bases, and 18 bases separated the two germline ends.

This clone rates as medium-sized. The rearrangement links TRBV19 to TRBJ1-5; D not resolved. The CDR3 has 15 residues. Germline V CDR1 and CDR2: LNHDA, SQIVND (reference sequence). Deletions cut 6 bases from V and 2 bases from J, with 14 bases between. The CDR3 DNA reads TGTGCCAGTAGAAACCTGTTGGGCGGCAATCAGCCCCAGCATTTT. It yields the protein CASRNLLGGNQPQHF. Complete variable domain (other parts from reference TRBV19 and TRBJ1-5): DGGITQSPKYLFRKEGQNVTLSCEQNLNHDAMYWYRQDPGQGLRLIYYSQIVNDFQKGDIAEGYSVSREKKESFPLTVTSAQKNPTAFYLCASRNLLGGNQPQHFGDGTRLSIL.

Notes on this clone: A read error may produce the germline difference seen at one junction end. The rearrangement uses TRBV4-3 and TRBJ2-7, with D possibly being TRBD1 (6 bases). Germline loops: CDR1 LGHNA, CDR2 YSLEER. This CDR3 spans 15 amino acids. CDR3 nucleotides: TGCGCCAGCAGCGAAGAACCGACAGGCTCCTACGAGCAGTACTTC. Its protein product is CASSEEPTGSYEQYF.

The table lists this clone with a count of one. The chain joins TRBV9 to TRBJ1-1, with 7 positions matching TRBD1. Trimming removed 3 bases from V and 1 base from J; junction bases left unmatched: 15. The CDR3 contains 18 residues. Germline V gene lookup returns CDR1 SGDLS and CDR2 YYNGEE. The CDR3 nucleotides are TGTGCCAGCAGCGCGCCCCCGGGACAGAGAGAAGAGAACACTGAAGCTTTCTTT. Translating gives CASSAPPGQREENTEAFF. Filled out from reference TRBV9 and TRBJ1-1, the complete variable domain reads DSGVTQTPKHLITATGQRVTLRCSPRSGDLSVYWYQQSLDQGLQFLIQYYNGEERAKGNILERFSAQQFPDLHSELNLSSLELGDSALYFCASSAPPGQREENTEAFFGQGTRLTVV.

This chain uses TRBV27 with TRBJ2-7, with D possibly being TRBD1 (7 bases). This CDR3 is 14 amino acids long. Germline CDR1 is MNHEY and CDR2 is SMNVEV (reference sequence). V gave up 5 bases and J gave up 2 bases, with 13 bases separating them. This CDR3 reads CASSTRGTAYEQYF. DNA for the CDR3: TGTGCCAGCAGTACCCGGGGGACAGCCTACGAGCAGTACTTC.

CDR3 coding DNA: TGTGCCAGCAGCCAACCACTAGCGGGGGGCAATGAGCAGTTCTTC. Translating it yields CASSQPLAGGNEQFF. The chain is built from TRBV4-2 and TRBJ2-1; 12 bases match TRBD2. The CDR3 is 15 residues long. Unmatched junction bases numbered 2, after V lost 2 bases and J lost 6 bases. Germline loops: CDR1 LGHNA, CDR2 YNFKEQ.

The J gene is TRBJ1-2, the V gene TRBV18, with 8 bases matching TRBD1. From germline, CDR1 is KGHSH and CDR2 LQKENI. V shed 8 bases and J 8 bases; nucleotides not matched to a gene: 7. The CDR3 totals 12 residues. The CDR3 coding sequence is TGTGCCAGCCGGGGACAGGTTCCGGGCTACACCTTC. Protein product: CASRGQVPGYTF.

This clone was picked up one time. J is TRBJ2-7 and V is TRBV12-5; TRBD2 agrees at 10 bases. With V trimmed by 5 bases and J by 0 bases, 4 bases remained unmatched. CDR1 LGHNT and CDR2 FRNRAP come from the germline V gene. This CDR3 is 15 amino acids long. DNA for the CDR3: TGTGCTAGTGGTCCCCGGACTAGCGGCTCCTACGAGCAGTACTTC. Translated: CASGPRTSGSYEQYF. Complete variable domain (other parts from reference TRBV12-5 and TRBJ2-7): DARVTQTPRHKVTEMGQEVTMRCQPILGHNTVFWYRQTMMQGLELLAYFRNRAPLDDSGMPKDRFSAEMPDATLATLKIQPSEPRDSAVYFCASGPRTSGSYEQYFGPGTRLTVT.

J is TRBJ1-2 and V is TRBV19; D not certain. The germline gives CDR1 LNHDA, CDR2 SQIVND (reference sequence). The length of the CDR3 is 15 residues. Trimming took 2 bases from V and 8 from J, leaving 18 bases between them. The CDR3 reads CASSINPTPDKGYTF. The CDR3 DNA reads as TGTGCCAGTAGTATAAACCCGACCCCCGACAAGGGCTACACCTTC.

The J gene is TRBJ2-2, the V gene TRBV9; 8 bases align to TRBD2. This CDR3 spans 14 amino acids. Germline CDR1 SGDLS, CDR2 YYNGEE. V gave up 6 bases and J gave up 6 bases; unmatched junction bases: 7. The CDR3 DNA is TGTGCCAGCACGCCGGGAGGGACCGCCGGGGAGCTGTTTTTT. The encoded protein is CASTPGGTAGELFF.

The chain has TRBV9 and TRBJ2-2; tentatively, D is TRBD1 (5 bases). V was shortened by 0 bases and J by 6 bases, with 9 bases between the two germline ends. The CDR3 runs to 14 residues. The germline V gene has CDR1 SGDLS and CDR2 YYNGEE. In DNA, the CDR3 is TGTGCCAGCAGCGTAGGGGCAGGGCCCGGGGAGCTGTTTTTT. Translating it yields CASSVGAGPGELFF.

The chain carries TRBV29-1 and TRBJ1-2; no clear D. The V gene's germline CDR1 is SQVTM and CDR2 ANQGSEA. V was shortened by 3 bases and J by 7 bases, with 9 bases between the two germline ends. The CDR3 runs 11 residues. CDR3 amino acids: CSVEPRPGYTF. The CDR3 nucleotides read TGCAGCGTTGAGCCGCGGCCTGGCTACACCTTC. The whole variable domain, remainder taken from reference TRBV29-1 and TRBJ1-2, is SAVISQKPSRDICQRGTSLTIQCQVDSQVTMMFWYRQQPGQSLTLIATANQGSEATYESGFVIDKFPISRPNLTFSTLTVSNMSPEDSSIYLCSVEPRPGYTFGSGTRLTVV.

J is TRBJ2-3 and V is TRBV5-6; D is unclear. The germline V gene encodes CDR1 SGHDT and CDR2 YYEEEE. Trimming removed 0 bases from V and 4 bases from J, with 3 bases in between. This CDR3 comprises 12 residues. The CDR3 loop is CASSLEADTQYF. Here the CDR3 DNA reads TGTGCCAGCAGCTTGGAGGCAGATACGCAGTATTTT.

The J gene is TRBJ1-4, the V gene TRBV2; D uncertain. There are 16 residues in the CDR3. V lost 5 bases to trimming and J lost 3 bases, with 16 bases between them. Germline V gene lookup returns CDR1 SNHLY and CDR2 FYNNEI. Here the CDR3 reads CASSSIESDSNEKLFF. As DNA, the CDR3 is TGTGCCAGCAGTTCAATCGAGAGTGATTCTAATGAAAAACTGTTTTTT.

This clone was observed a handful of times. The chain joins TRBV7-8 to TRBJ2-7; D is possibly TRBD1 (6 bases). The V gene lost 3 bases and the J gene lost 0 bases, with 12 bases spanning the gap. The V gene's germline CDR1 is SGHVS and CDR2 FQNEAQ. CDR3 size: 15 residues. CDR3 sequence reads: CASSFVQGPSYEQYF. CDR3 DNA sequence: TGTGCCAGCAGCTTCGTACAGGGCCCCTCCTACGAGCAGTACTTC. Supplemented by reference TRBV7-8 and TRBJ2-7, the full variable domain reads GAGVSQSPRYKVAKRGQDVALRCDPISGHVSLFWYQQALGQGPEFLTYFQNEAQLDKSGLPSDRFFAERPEGSVSTLKIQRTQQEDSAVYLCASSFVQGPSYEQYFGPGTRLTVT.

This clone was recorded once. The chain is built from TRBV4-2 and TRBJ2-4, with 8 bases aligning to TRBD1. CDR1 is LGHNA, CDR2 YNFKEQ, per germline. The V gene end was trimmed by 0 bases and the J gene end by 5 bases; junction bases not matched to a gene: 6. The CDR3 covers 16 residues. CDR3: CASSQEGQGLENIQYF. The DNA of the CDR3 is TGTGCCAGCAGCCAAGAAGGACAGGGATTGGAAAACATTCAGTACTTC.

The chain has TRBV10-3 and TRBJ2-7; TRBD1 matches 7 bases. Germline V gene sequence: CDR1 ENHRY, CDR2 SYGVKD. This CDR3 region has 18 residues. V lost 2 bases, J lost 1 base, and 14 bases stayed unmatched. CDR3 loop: CAISERMGMNRGSYEQYF. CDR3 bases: TGTGCCATCAGTGAGCGCATGGGAATGAACAGGGGATCCTACGAGCAGTACTTC.

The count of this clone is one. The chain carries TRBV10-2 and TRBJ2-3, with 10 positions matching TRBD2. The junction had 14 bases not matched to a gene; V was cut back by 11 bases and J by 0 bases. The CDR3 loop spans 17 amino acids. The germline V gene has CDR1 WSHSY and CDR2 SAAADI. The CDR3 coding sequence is TGCGCCGTCCGTGGAGCTAGCGGGGGATCTAGCACAGATACGCAGTATTTT. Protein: CAVRGASGGSSTDTQYF.

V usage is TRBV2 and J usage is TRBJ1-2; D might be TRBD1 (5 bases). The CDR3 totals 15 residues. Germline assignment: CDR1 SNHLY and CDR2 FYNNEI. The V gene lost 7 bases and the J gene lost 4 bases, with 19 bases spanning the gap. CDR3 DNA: TGTGCCAGCACCCTAAGGGGCCGGGCCAGCTATGGCTACACCTTC. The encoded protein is CASTLRGRASYGYTF.